These T cell receptor beta chains were read from a single sample in a study of graft-versus-host responses after intestinal transplantation. These receptors are not linked to any known antigen. Repertoires were generated with immunoSEQ multiplex PCR, while TCRdb's copy carries only in-frame clones and drops some. The sample shows around 100,000 clones, 93% of them seen only once. The sample was unstimulated CD8+ T cells sorted from spleen or lymph node cells, taken before transplant. These receptors all come from a human donor who was the organ donor for an intestinal transplant. Each CDR3 is given with its conserved first and last residue. The order of the fields is V gene, clone size, J gene, D gene, CDR3 protein, CDR3 DNA. A D gene is named only where the DNA matches it firmly. The size of a clone is reported for some rows only, either as once, few or many, or as a class for expanded clones.

>TRBV10-3|NA|TRBJ2-3|TRBD2
CAISGSGAGVTDTQYF
TGTGCCATCAGTGGATCGGGAGCGGGAGTAACAGATACGCAGTATTTT
>TRBV7-8|NA|TRBJ2-3|TRBD2
CASSSPLAGAFTDTQYF
TGTGCCAGCAGCTCGCCCCTAGCGGGAGCTTTCACAGATACGCAGTATTTT
>TRBV5-1|NA|TRBJ2-3|NA
CASRSTDTQYF
TGCGCCAGCAGATCCACAGATACGCAGTATTTT
>TRBV19|NA|TRBJ1-5|NA
CASRTGTNQPQHF
TGTGCCAGTAGGACGGGGACAAATCAGCCCCAACATTTT
>TRBV6-6|NA|TRBJ2-7|NA
CASSHFVGYSYEQYF
TGTGCCAGCAGCCACTTCGTCGGATACTCCTACGAGCAGTACTTC
>TRBV11-2|NA|TRBJ2-1|NA
CASSRGGYNEQFF
TGTGCCAGCAGCCGCGGAGGGTACAATGAGCAGTTCTTC
>TRBV6-4|NA|TRBJ2-1|NA
CASEVGGETRDEQFF
TGTGCCAGCGAAGTAGGGGGGGAAACAAGGGATGAGCAGTTCTTC
>TRBV19|NA|TRBJ2-7|TRBD1
CASMGTGVYEQYF
TGTGCCAGTATGGGGACAGGGGTCTACGAGCAGTACTTC
>TRBV5-1|NA|TRBJ2-1|NA
CASSQARGNEQFF
TGCGCCAGCAGCCAGGCCAGGGGCAATGAGCAGTTCTTC
>TRBV30|NA|TRBJ2-1|NA
CAWQGGESSYNEQFF
TGTGCCTGGCAGGGGGGGGAGAGTTCCTACAATGAGCAGTTCTTC
>TRBV6-5|NA|TRBJ1-3|NA
CASSYPPGPGNTIYF
TGTGCCAGCAGTTACCCACCAGGGCCTGGAAACACCATATATTTT
>TRBV5-6|NA|TRBJ1-2|NA
CASSLGPGVWDYGYTF
TGTGCCAGCAGCTTGGGGCCAGGGGTCTGGGACTATGGCTACACCTTC
>TRBV4-1|once|TRBJ2-7|NA
CASSQGSGGYEQYF
TGCGCCAGCAGCCAAGGCTCGGGTGGTTACGAGCAGTACTTC
>TRBV4-3|NA|TRBJ2-7|TRBD1
CASSPGTGGYEQYF
TGCGCCAGCAGCCCCGGGACAGGGGGCTACGAGCAGTACTTC
>TRBV7-2|NA|TRBJ2-1|NA
CASSLEGGLYNEQFF
TGTGCCAGCAGCTTAGAGGGGGGCCTCTACAATGAGCAGTTCTTC
>TRBV10-3|NA|TRBJ1-1|NA
CAISEQGHLEAFF
TGTGCCATCAGTGAGCAGGGGCACCTTGAAGCTTTCTTT
>TRBV9|NA|TRBJ2-2|NA
CASSGEPNTGELFF
TGTGCCAGCAGCGGGGAGCCTAACACCGGGGAGCTGTTTTTT
>TRBV6-5|NA|TRBJ1-1|NA
CASSLGTEAFF
TGTGCCAGCAGTCTCGGCACTGAAGCTTTCTTT
>TRBV11-2|NA|TRBJ2-5|NA
CASSLGYQEETQYF
TGTGCCAGCAGCTTGGGCTACCAAGAAGAGACCCAGTACTTC
>TRBV5-1|NA|TRBJ2-5|NA
CASSSQETQYF
TGCGCCAGCAGCTCGCAAGAGACCCAGTACTTC
>TRBV9|NA|TRBJ1-2|NA
CASHHTGGYTF
TGTGCCAGCCATCACACAGGGGGCTACACCTTC
>TRBV6-1|NA|TRBJ2-7|TRBD2
CAGSEAGGPTYEQYF
TGTGCCGGCAGTGAAGCGGGAGGGCCAACCTACGAGCAGTACTTC
>TRBV12-1|NA|TRBJ2-2|NA
CASRTNRAVETGELFF
TGTGCCAGCCGCACAAATCGGGCAGTTGAAACCGGGGAGCTGTTTTTT
>TRBV6-1|NA|TRBJ2-7|NA
CASSEGTRAYEQYF
TGTGCCAGCAGTGAAGGGACGCGGGCCTACGAGCAGTACTTC